A single sample gave rise to the 8 T cell receptor beta chains below, sequenced in a study of blood T cell repertoires in COVID-19. Here immunoSEQ multiplex PCR was the method, and the copy in TCRdb shows in-frame clones only, minus some. Among some 46,000 clones listed, roughly 88% were seen once. The source material was peripheral blood. These receptors all stem from a man aged 50-60 years with acute or convalescent COVID-19.

J is TRBJ1-5 and V is TRBV19; 9 positions agree with TRBD1. V gave up 8 bases and J gave up 4 bases; unmatched junction bases: 12. The germline V gene has CDR1 LNHDA and CDR2 SQIVND (reference sequence). The CDR3 totals 16 residues. CDR3 nucleotides: TGTGCCAGTGACCTTCGGACAGGGGCGTATAATCAGCCCCAGCATTTT. Translated, it gives CASDLRTGAYNQPQHF. The full variable domain, rest sourced from reference TRBV19 and TRBJ1-5, is DGGITQSPKYLFRKEGQNVTLSCEQNLNHDAMYWYRQDPGQGLRLIYYSQIVNDFQKGDIAEGYSVSREKKESFPLTVTSAQKNPTAFYLCASDLRTGAYNQPQHFGDGTRLSIL.

The V gene is TRBV3-1 (or the pseudogene TRBV3-2), the J gene TRBJ2-1; D is possibly TRBD1 (5 bases). Germline lookup yields CDR1 LGHDT and CDR2 YNNKEL (reference sequence). V gave up 3 bases and J gave up 6 bases, with 15 bases separating them. The CDR3 consists of 15 residues. The DNA for the CDR3 is TGTGCCAGCAGCCAGGGGCTCGTTTTGGGCAATGAGCAGTTCTTC. It is translated as CASSQGLVLGNEQFF.

The J gene is TRBJ1-2, the V gene TRBV6-5; D is perhaps TRBD1 (5 bases). CDR1 and CDR2 from the germline V gene are MNHEY and SVGAGI. The CDR3 runs to 15 residues. V was shortened by 7 bases and J by 2 bases, with 17 bases between the two germline ends. The CDR3 sequence: CASILGQGQNYGYTF. CDR3 DNA sequence: TGTGCCAGCATTCTGGGCCAGGGCCAGAACTATGGCTACACCTTC.

The J gene is TRBJ1-5, the V gene TRBV6-6, with 7 bases fitting TRBD1. The V segment lost 0 bases and the J segment 6 bases; nucleotides outside the gene matches: 8. The germline V gene has CDR1 MNHNY and CDR2 SVGAGI (reference sequence). The CDR3 sequence is 16 residues long. In DNA, the CDR3 is TGTGCCAGCAGTTACTCGATTCTGACAGGGCGTCAGCCCCAGCATTTT. Translating gives CASSYSILTGRQPQHF.

The CDR3 DNA reads TGTGCCAGCAGCTTAGATGGGGCAACGAACACCGGGGAGCTGTTTTTT. Protein product: CASSLDGATNTGELFF. The rearrangement joins TRBV7-7 to TRBJ2-2; D is perhaps TRBD1 (5 bases). Germline V gene data show CDR1 as SSHAT and CDR2 as FNYEAQ (reference sequence). The length of the CDR3 is 16 residues. Trimming cost V 1 base and J 0 bases, with 9 bases left between them.

The chain has TRBV9 and TRBJ2-1; D is perhaps TRBD1 (6 bases). The V gene lost 0 bases and the J gene lost 2 bases, with 12 bases spanning the gap. This CDR3 spans 16 amino acids. The V gene's germline CDR1 is SGDLS and CDR2 YYNGEE. Here the CDR3 DNA reads TGTGCCAGCAGCGTAGTGATGGGGGCCGCCTACAATGAGCAGTTCTTC. Translating it yields CASSVVMGAAYNEQFF.

The V and J genes are TRBV28 and TRBJ1-5; 8 bases fit TRBD1. CDR1 and CDR2 (germline): MDHEN, SYDVKM. J was trimmed by 3 bases and V by 4 bases; bases with no gene match: 5. The CDR3 spans 15 residues. As DNA, the CDR3 is TGTGCCAGCAGTTCGACAGGGGATAACAATCAGCCCCAGCATTTT. The encoded protein is CASSSTGDNNQPQHF. Using reference TRBV28 and TRBJ1-5 for the parts outside the CDR3, the full variable domain is DVKVTQSSRYLVKRTGEKVFLECVQDMDHENMFWYRQDPGLGLRLIYFSYDVKMKEKGDIPEGYSVSREKKERFSLILESASTNQTSMYLCASSSTGDNNQPQHFGDGTRLSIL.

The rearrangement joins TRBV3-1 (or the pseudogene TRBV3-2) to TRBJ2-1, with 13 bases identical to TRBD2. CDR3 size: 18 residues. The J segment lost 7 bases and the V segment lost 4 bases, leaving 13 bases of the junction unmatched. Germline V gene data show CDR1 as LGHDT and CDR2 as YNNKEL (reference sequence). The CDR3 reads CASSPVRGTSGMWNEQFF. The CDR3 region has the DNA TGTGCCAGCAGCCCTGTCCGGGGGACTAGCGGGATGTGGAATGAGCAGTTCTTC.